These 23 T cell receptor beta chains were sequenced from one sample in a study of shared clonotypes between healthy human individuals. This table comes from immunoSEQ multiplex PCR, and its TCRdb copy is limited to in-frame clones, with some not included. The profile shows around 2,000,000 clones, about 93% of them singletons. Naive CD8 cells were CD45RO-negative, positively selected for CCR7, excluding terminally differentiated effector memory CD45RA+ cells. The source material was naive CD8+ T cells from PBMCs. The receptors originated from a man aged 18 to 29 in good health. Some clones in this sample may be carry-over from other donors' samples.

V and J are TRBV9 and TRBJ2-5; 9 bases fit TRBD2. Germline lookup yields CDR1 SGDLS and CDR2 YYNGEE. Trimming at V came to 0 bases and at J to 4 bases, leaving 4 bases not matched to a gene. The CDR3 extends over 15 amino acids. CDR3 protein: CASSVGTSEGETQYF. The DNA for the CDR3 is TGTGCCAGCAGCGTAGGGACTAGCGAGGGAGAGACCCAGTACTTC.

The chain is built from TRBV7-9 and TRBJ1-1, with D perhaps TRBD1 (5 bases). From germline, CDR1 is SEHNR and CDR2 FQNEAQ (reference sequence). This CDR3 has 17 residues. The V end lost 1 base, the J end lost 0 bases, and 15 bases lay between the germline ends. CDR3 residues: CASSLGRGRGLNTEAFF. In nucleotides, the CDR3 is TGTGCCAGCAGCTTAGGAAGGGGCCGAGGGCTGAACACTGAAGCTTTCTTT.

This chain connects TRBV6-5 to TRBJ2-7; D remains ambiguous. CDR1 is MNHEY, CDR2 SVGAGI, per germline. The CDR3 length is 12 residues. V dropped 0 bases and J dropped 11 bases, with 11 bases sitting between them. The CDR3 coding sequence is TGTGCCAGCAGTTACTCACCAGACAAGGAGTACTTC. Amino acids: CASSYSPDKEYF.

The genes are TRBV7-9 and TRBJ2-3; D is ambiguous. Germline assignment: CDR1 SEHNR and CDR2 FQNEAQ (reference sequence). The CDR3 runs to 12 residues. Deletions cut 11 bases from V and 0 bases from J, with 9 bases between. CDR3 protein: CADAASTDTQYF. CDR3 DNA: TGTGCCGACGCAGCTAGCACAGATACGCAGTATTTT.

The chain employs TRBV29-1 and TRBJ2-6; D might be TRBD1 or TRBD2, each matching 5 bases. V lost 4 bases and J 4 bases, leaving 11 bases between the germline ends. The CDR3 loop spans 14 amino acids. CDR1 is SQVTM, CDR2 ANQGSEA, per germline. The CDR3 spells CSVVGREGANVLTF. CDR3 nucleotide sequence: TGCAGCGTTGTTGGCAGGGAGGGGGCCAACGTCCTGACTTTC.

This clone was seen more than once but under ten times. V usage is TRBV19 and J usage is TRBJ1-1; D remains ambiguous. Germline CDR1 reads LNHDA; CDR2 reads SQIVND (reference sequence). This CDR3 comprises 13 residues. Trimming took off 6 bases at V and 0 bases at J, with 8 bases between the two ends. CDR3 bases: TGTGCCAGTAGAACCCTCATGAACACTGAAGCTTTCTTT. This sequence encodes CASRTLMNTEAFF.

The chain has TRBV28 and TRBJ2-1, with 9 bases that match TRBD2. The CDR3 contains 14 residues. The V gene's germline CDR1 is MDHEN and CDR2 SYDVKM. Trimming cost V 3 bases and J 4 bases; bases outside gene matches: 1. In nucleotides, the CDR3 is TGTGCCAGCAGTTTGCGGGAGGGTTACAATGAGCAGTTCTTC. It is translated as CASSLREGYNEQFF.

The chain uses TRBV28 and TRBJ2-5, with D hard to call. Germline lookup yields CDR1 MDHEN and CDR2 SYDVKM. This CDR3 has 14 amino acids. V shed 3 bases and J shed 1 base, with 9 bases lying between them. CDR3 region: CASSFFGFQETQYF. DNA of the CDR3: TGTGCCAGCAGTTTCTTTGGCTTCCAAGAGACCCAGTACTTC.

This clone has only one observation. The gene calls are TRBV4-1 and TRBJ2-1; a possible D gene is TRBD2 (5 bases). V lost 0 bases to trimming and J lost 3 bases, with 12 bases between them. The CDR3 is made up of 16 amino acids. The germline V gene encodes CDR1 MGHRA and CDR2 YSYEKL. CDR3 bases: TGCGCCAGCAGCCAAGAAACGGGGATCCTCTACAATGAGCAGTTCTTC. Translated, it gives CASSQETGILYNEQFF.

This rearrangement joins TRBV7-9 to TRBJ2-3; 10 nucleotides match TRBD2. Germline CDR1 and CDR2: SEHNR and FQNEAQ (reference sequence). J was trimmed by 3 bases and V by 1 base; bases with no gene match: 4. This CDR3 comprises 16 residues. The chain's CDR3 is CASSLEPGLATDTQYF. CDR3 coding DNA: TGTGCCAGCAGCTTAGAACCGGGACTAGCGACAGATACGCAGTATTTT. Drawing the rest from reference TRBV7-9 and TRBJ2-3, the complete variable domain is DTGVSQNPRHKITKRGQNVTFRCDPISEHNRLYWYRQTLGQGPEFLTYFQNEAQLEKSRLLSDRFSAERPKGSFSTLEIQRTEQGDSAMYLCASSLEPGLATDTQYFGPGTRLTVL.

The table lists this clone with a few counts. The CDR3, as DNA: TGTGCCAGCAGCTTGGCTATCAACACTGAAGCTTTCTTT. It is translated as CASSLAINTEAFF. The chain joins TRBV5-6 to TRBJ1-1, with D uncertain. The CDR3 extends over 13 amino acids. With 0 bases removed from V and 2 bases from J, the gap between germline ends came to 5 bases. Germline assignment: CDR1 SGHDT and CDR2 YYEEEE.

The V call is TRBV19, the J call TRBJ2-7, with 8 nucleotides matching TRBD1. This CDR3 is 14 amino acids long. Germline loops: CDR1 LNHDA, CDR2 SQIVND (reference sequence). With 5 bases clipped from V and 2 bases from J, the junction kept 5 bases outside the gene matches. In nucleotides, the CDR3 is TGTGCCAGTAGTTTCCAGGGGGCCCCCTACGAGCAGTACTTC. This translates into CASSFQGAPYEQYF.

Turning to this clone: The same CDR3 is also encoded by other DNA sequences in this sample. The chain combines TRBV5-1 with TRBJ2-7, with D tentatively TRBD1 or TRBD2 (5 bases each). CDR3 length: 14 residues. Germline CDR1 is SGHRS and CDR2 is YFSETQ. Between the trimmed V and J ends, which lost 3 bases and 2 bases, there was a span of 12 bases. The CDR3 nucleotides are TGCGCCAGCAGCTGGGGGACGGGCACCTACGAGCAGTACTTC. Translating it yields CASSWGTGTYEQYF.

DNA of the CDR3: TGCAGCGTGGCAACTAGCGGGATCTATGAGCAGTTCTTC. Amino acids: CSVATSGIYEQFF. This chain joins TRBV29-1 and TRBJ2-1, with 10 nucleotides matching TRBD2. The CDR3 totals 13 residues. Germline V lookup: CDR1 SQVTM, CDR2 ANQGSEA. J gave up 8 bases and V 6 bases, and 7 bases lay outside the gene matches.

The chain uses TRBV10-3 and TRBJ1-5, with a possible D match to TRBD1 (6 bases). CDR1 is ENHRY, CDR2 SYGVKD, per germline. The ends were cut back, 4 bases at V and 6 bases at J, with 10 bases in the middle. This CDR3 comprises 13 residues. Written as DNA, the CDR3 is TGTGCCATCAGTGGAATGACAGGTCAGCCCCAGCATTTT. Its translation: CAISGMTGQPQHF.

The gene calls are TRBV19 and TRBJ2-5; 8 bases fit TRBD1. CDR3 length: 14 residues. Germline V gene sequence: CDR1 LNHDA, CDR2 SQIVND (reference sequence). The junction had 3 bases not matched to a gene; V was cut back by 2 bases and J by 4 bases. CDR3: CASSITTGGETQYF. The CDR3 region has the DNA TGTGCCAGTAGTATAACTACAGGGGGAGAGACCCAGTACTTC.

The chain links TRBV7-9 to TRBJ1-5; D not certain. The germline V gene has CDR1 SEHNR and CDR2 FQNEAQ (reference sequence). The CDR3 has 14 residues. V was cut by 2 bases and J by 0 bases, with 5 bases left in between. The CDR3 DNA follows: TGTGCCAGCAGCTTATCCAGTAGCAATCAGCCCCAGCATTTT. Encoded protein: CASSLSSSNQPQHF.

V gene TRBV7-9 combines with J gene TRBJ2-1; D perhaps matches TRBD1 (6 bases). The germline V and J ends were trimmed by 1 base and 8 bases, with 12 bases remaining between them. Germline V gene sequence: CDR1 SEHNR, CDR2 FQNEAQ (reference sequence). There are 14 residues in the CDR3. CDR3 region: CASSLEQGSDEQFF. The CDR3 region has the DNA TGTGCCAGCAGCTTAGAGCAGGGGTCTGATGAGCAGTTCTTC.

The chain couples TRBV7-9 to TRBJ2-7, with TRBD1 matching 11 bases. Germline CDR1 SEHNR, CDR2 FQNEAQ (reference sequence). The CDR3 totals 15 residues. V shed 5 bases, J shed 2 bases, and the junction held 5 bases outside the gene matches. The CDR3 coding sequence is TGTGCCAGCAGCGCCGGGACAGGGGGGCCCTACGAGCAGTACTTC. Encoded protein: CASSAGTGGPYEQYF.

V and J are TRBV15 and TRBJ2-7; D perhaps matches TRBD2 (6 bases). The CDR3 has 16 residues. The V end lost 3 bases, the J end lost 2 bases, and 17 bases lay between the germline ends. Germline CDR1 LNHNV, CDR2 YYDKDF (reference sequence). CDR3 in DNA: TGTGCCACCAGCAGGGAGGGTCTGGGGCTACCCTACGAGCAGTACTTC. As protein: CATSREGLGLPYEQYF.

The chain is built from TRBV27 and TRBJ2-1, with 9 bases that match TRBD2. This CDR3 region has 16 residues. With V trimmed by 0 bases and J by 7 bases, 7 bases remained unmatched. CDR1 is MNHEY, CDR2 SMNVEV, per germline (reference sequence). CDR3 DNA: TGTGCCAGCAGTTTATCGTGGGGGACTAGCCGGAATGAGCAGTTCTTC. Its translation: CASSLSWGTSRNEQFF.

The chain combines TRBV5-6 with TRBJ2-7; unclear D gene. Germline CDR1 SGHDT, CDR2 YYEEEE. The V and J ends lost 4 bases and 3 bases respectively, with 8 bases between them. The CDR3 is made up of 12 amino acids. DNA of the CDR3: TGTGCCAGCAGCCCCGACGGCTACGAGCAGTACTTC. Protein: CASSPDGYEQYF.

This clone was observed once. The same CDR3 arises from other DNA sequences in this sample as well. This sequence joins TRBV7-9 and TRBJ2-2, with D uncertain. Germline V gene lookup returns CDR1 SEHNR and CDR2 FQNEAQ (reference sequence). There are 14 residues in the CDR3. V was shortened by 4 bases and J by 2 bases, with 8 bases between the two germline ends. Written as DNA, the CDR3 is TGTGCCAGCAGCTCCTCACTAAACACCGGGGAGCTGTTTTTT. Protein: CASSSSLNTGELFF.